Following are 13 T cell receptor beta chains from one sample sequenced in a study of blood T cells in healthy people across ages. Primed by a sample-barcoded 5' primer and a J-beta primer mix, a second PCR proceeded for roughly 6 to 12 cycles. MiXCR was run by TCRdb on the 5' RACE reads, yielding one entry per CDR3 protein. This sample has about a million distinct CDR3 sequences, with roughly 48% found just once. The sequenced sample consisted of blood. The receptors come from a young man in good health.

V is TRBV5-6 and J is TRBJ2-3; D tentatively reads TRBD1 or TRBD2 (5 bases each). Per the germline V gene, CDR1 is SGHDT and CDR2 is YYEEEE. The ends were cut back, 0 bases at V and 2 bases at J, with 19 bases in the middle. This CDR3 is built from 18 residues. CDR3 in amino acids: CASSLARDEFSITDTQYF. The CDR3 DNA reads TGTGCCAGCAGCTTGGCACGGGACGAGTTTTCTATCACAGATACGCAGTATTTT.

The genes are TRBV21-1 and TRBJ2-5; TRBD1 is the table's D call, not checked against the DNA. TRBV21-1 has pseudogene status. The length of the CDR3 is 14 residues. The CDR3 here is CASSTDRDVETQYF. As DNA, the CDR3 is TGTGCCAGCAGCACAGACAGGGATGTGGAGACCCAGTACTTC.

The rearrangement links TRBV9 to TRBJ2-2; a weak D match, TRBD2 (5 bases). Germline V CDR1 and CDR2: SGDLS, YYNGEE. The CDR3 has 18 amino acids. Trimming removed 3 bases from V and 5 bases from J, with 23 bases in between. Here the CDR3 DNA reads TGTGCCAGCAGCGCCTACCCACGAGCGGCGAGAGGGACCGGGGAGCTGTTTTTT. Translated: CASSAYPRAARGTGELFF. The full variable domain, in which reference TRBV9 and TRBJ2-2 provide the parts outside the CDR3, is DSGVTQTPKHLITATGQRVTLRCSPRSGDLSVYWYQQSLDQGLQFLIQYYNGEERAKGNILERFSAQQFPDLHSELNLSSLELGDSALYFCASSAYPRAARGTGELFFGEGSRLTVL.

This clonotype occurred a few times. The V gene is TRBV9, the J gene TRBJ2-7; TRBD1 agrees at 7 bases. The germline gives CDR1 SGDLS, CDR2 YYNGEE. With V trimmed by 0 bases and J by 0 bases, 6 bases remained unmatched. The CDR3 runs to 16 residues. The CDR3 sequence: CASSVGVGQNSYEQYF. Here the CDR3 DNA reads TGTGCCAGCAGCGTAGGTGTGGGACAGAACTCCTACGAGCAGTACTTC.

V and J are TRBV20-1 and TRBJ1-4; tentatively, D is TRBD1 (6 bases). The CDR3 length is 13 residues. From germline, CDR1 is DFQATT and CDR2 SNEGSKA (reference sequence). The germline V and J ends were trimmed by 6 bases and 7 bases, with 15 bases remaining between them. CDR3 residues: CSAVPGDGEKLFF. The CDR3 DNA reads TGCAGTGCAGTACCAGGGGACGGTGAAAAACTGTTTTTT.

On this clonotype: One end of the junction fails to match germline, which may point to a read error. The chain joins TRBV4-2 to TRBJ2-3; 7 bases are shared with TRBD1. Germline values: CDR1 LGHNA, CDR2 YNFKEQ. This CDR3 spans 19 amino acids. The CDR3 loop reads CANSQVLTRDSFSTDTQYF. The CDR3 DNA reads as TGTGCCAACAGCCAAGTTCTGACCCGGGACAGTTTTAGCACAGATACGCAGTATTTT.

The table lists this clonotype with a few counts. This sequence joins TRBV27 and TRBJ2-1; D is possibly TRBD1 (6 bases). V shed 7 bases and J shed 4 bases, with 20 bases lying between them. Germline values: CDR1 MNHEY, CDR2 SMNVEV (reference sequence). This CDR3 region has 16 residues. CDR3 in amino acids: CASTPWGQGAYNEQFF. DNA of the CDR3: TGTGCCAGCACCCCATGGGGGCAGGGCGCGTACAATGAGCAGTTCTTC.

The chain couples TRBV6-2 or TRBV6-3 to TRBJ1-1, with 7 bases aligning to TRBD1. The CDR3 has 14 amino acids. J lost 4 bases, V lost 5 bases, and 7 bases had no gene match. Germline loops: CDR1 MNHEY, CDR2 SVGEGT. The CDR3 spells CASSDQTGFTEAFF. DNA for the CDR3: TGTGCCAGCAGTGACCAGACAGGGTTCACTGAAGCTTTCTTT.

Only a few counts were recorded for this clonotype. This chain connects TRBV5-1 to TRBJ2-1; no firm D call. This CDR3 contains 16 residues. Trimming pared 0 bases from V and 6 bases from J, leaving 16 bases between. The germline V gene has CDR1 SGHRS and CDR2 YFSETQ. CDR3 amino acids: CASSLEGRRTANEQFF. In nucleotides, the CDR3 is TGCGCCAGCAGCTTGGAGGGCAGGCGGACCGCCAATGAGCAGTTCTTC.

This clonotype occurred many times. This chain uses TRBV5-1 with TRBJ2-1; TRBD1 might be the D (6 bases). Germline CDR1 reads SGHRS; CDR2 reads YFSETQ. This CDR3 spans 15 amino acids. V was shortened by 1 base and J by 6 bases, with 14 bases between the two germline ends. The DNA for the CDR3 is TGCGCCAGCAGCTTGACAGGGATGGACTTCAATGAGCAGTTCTTC. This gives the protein CASSLTGMDFNEQFF. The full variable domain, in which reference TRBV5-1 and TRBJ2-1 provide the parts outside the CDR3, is KAGVTQTPRYLIKTRGQQVTLSCSPISGHRSVSWYQQTPGQGLQFLFEYFSETQRNKGNFPGRFSGRQFSNSRSEMNVSTLELGDSALYLCASSLTGMDFNEQFFGPGTRLTVL.

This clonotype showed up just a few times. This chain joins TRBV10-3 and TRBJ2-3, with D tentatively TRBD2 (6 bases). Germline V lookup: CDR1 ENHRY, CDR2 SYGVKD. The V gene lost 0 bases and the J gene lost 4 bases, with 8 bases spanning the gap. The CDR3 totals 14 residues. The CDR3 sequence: CAISESTGADTQYF. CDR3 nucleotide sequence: TGTGCCATCAGTGAGTCTACGGGGGCAGATACGCAGTATTTT.

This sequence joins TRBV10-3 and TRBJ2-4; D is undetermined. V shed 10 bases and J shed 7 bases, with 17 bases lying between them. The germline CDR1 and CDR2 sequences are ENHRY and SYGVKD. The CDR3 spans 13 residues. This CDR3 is CATATDGINIQYF. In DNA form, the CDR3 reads TGTGCCACCGCAACCGACGGAATTAACATTCAGTACTTC.

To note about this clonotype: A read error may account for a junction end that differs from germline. CDR3 residues: CTSSLGTNLNEKLFF. The CDR3 DNA reads TGTACCAGCAGCTTGGGGACAAACCTAAATGAAAAACTGTTTTTT. V usage is TRBV5-5 and J usage is TRBJ1-4; D perhaps matches TRBD1 (6 bases). This CDR3 is 15 amino acids long. Germline-derived CDR1 and CDR2 are SGHKS and YYEKEE (reference sequence).